The 13 T cell receptor beta chains below come from one sample, sequenced in a study of blood T cell repertoires in COVID-19. The data were produced by immunoSEQ multiplex PCR, yet TCRdb's version contains in-frame clones alone and is incomplete. The sample includes roughly 210,000 clones, roughly 84% of them seen just once. Sequencing was performed on PBMCs or T cells enriched from blood (not recorded which). These receptors were collected from a man aged 25-45 years in a cohort exposed to, infected with or recovered from COVID-19 (not recorded which).

The CDR3 nucleotides are TGTGCCAGTAGCACACGGGACAGGCGAAACACCATATATTTT. This codes for CASSTRDRRNTIYF. The rearrangement uses TRBV19 and TRBJ1-3; 8 nucleotides line up with TRBD1. The CDR3 consists of 14 residues. Germline V gene data show CDR1 as LNHDA and CDR2 as SQIVND (reference sequence). The V gene end was trimmed by 6 bases and the J gene end by 5 bases; junction bases not matched to a gene: 6. Drawing the rest from reference TRBV19 and TRBJ1-3, the complete variable domain is DGGITQSPKYLFRKEGQNVTLSCEQNLNHDAMYWYRQDPGQGLRLIYYSQIVNDFQKGDIAEGYSVSREKKESFPLTVTSAQKNPTAFYLCASSTRDRRNTIYFGEGSWLTVV.

This clone was observed a single time. The gene calls are TRBV5-5 and TRBJ1-3, with 9 bases lining up with TRBD1. Germline CDR1 and CDR2: SGHKS and YYEKEE (reference sequence). CDR3 size: 20 residues. With V trimmed by 2 bases and J by 4 bases, 19 bases remained unmatched. The CDR3 loop is CASSFIFRDRVNVDGNTIYF. The DNA for the CDR3 is TGTGCCAGCAGCTTCATCTTCCGGGACAGGGTGAATGTGGACGGAAACACCATATATTTT.

The genes are TRBV11-1 and TRBJ2-4; a possible D gene is TRBD2 (5 bases). There are 15 residues in the CDR3. From germline, CDR1 is SGHAT and CDR2 FQDESV (reference sequence). V lost 6 bases and J lost 1, with 13 bases in between. CDR3 in amino acids: CASSSRSGAKNIQYF. In nucleotides, the CDR3 is TGTGCCAGCAGTTCGAGGTCGGGGGCCAAAAACATTCAGTACTTC.

V and J are TRBV6-5 and TRBJ2-5; D may be TRBD2 (5 bases). The V and J ends lost 6 bases and 0 bases respectively, with 8 bases between them. The CDR3 sequence is 13 residues long. Germline V lookup: CDR1 MNHEY, CDR2 SVGAGI. The CDR3 region is CASSRDHQETQYF. The CDR3 bases are TGTGCCAGCAGCCGGGATCACCAAGAGACCCAGTACTTC.

The chain recombines TRBV28 with TRBJ2-3, with 12 nucleotides matching TRBD2. This CDR3 is 15 amino acids long. CDR1 MDHEN and CDR2 SYDVKM come from the germline V gene. V shed 6 bases and J 4 bases; nucleotides not matched to a gene: 5. The CDR3 DNA sequence: TGTGCCAGCAGAACAGGGACTAGCGGGCCAGATACGCAGTATTTT. Translating it yields CASRTGTSGPDTQYF.

The chain links TRBV28 to TRBJ1-5, with 7 bases that match TRBD1. Germline V gene data show CDR1 as MDHEN and CDR2 as SYDVKM. Germline trimming cut 3 bases from V and 7 bases from J; bases unmatched to any gene: 15. This CDR3 comprises 17 residues. This CDR3 reads CASSFSTWRGQHQPQHF. The CDR3 DNA is TGTGCCAGCAGTTTCTCCACCTGGAGGGGGCAACACCAGCCCCAGCATTTT.

The gene calls are TRBV29-1 and TRBJ2-7; D is perhaps TRBD2 (6 bases). The germline V gene has CDR1 SQVTM and CDR2 ANQGSEA. Deletions cut 7 bases from V and 1 base from J, with 14 bases between. The CDR3 has 13 residues. In nucleotides, the CDR3 is TGCAGCGCGATCCGGGACTGGTCCTACGAGCAGTACTTC. Translation gives CSAIRDWSYEQYF.

Here the CDR3 reads CASSLSQGARMEAFF. DNA for the CDR3: TGTGCCAGCAGCCTTTCTCAGGGGGCGAGGATGGAAGCTTTCTTT. The rearrangement uses TRBV11-1 and TRBJ1-1, with TRBD1 identical over 8 bases. This CDR3 contains 15 residues. V shed 5 bases and J 8 bases; nucleotides not matched to a gene: 13. Germline CDR1 SGHAT, CDR2 FQDESV (reference sequence).

The chain has TRBV6-4 and TRBJ2-3; 10 nucleotides agree with TRBD1. The CDR3 has 15 amino acids. Germline loops: CDR1 MRHNA, CDR2 SNTAGT. J was trimmed by 2 bases and V by 4 bases; bases with no gene match: 3. This CDR3 is CASSGQGAPTDTQYF. DNA of the CDR3: TGTGCCAGCAGTGGACAGGGGGCCCCCACAGATACGCAGTATTTT.

The chain links TRBV27 to TRBJ1-5; 7 positions agree with TRBD1. This CDR3 region has 15 residues. Germline CDR1 reads MNHEY; CDR2 reads SMNVEV (reference sequence). Germline trimming cut 3 bases from V and 3 bases from J; bases unmatched to any gene: 5. CDR3 nucleotides: TGTGCCAGCAGTTTGTGGGACAGCCCCAATCAGCCCCAGCATTTT. It encodes CASSLWDSPNQPQHF.

The chain has TRBV6-5 and TRBJ1-5, with TRBD1 matching 12 bases. With V trimmed by 7 bases and J by 6 bases, 7 bases remained unmatched. Per the germline V gene, CDR1 is MNHEY and CDR2 is SVGAGI. The CDR3 is 15 amino acids. The CDR3 loop is CASKTGTGGLQPQHF. The CDR3 coding sequence is TGTGCCAGCAAAACGGGGACAGGGGGCCTTCAGCCCCAGCATTTT.

J is TRBJ1-3 and V is TRBV7-2, with 7 bases fitting TRBD1. The CDR3 spans 17 residues. Looked up from germline, CDR1 is SGHTA and CDR2 is FQGNSA. V was clipped by 5 bases and J by 0 bases; unmatched bases: 10. CDR3 loop: CASSRSPDRSSGNTIYF. The CDR3 DNA follows: TGTGCCAGCAGCCGCTCCCCGGACAGGTCCTCTGGAAACACCATATATTTT.

This chain links TRBV5-1 with TRBJ2-1; weak D call: TRBD2 (6 bases). CDR3 length equals 16 residues. Germline CDR1 and CDR2: SGHRS and YFSETQ. The ends were cut back, 5 bases at V and 0 bases at J, with 15 bases in the middle. DNA of the CDR3: TGCGCCAGCAGGCAATCGGGACTCCGCTCCTACAATGAGCAGTTCTTC. It encodes CASRQSGLRSYNEQFF.